This T cell receptor (beta chain) was identified in a study of cytomegalovirus exposure and HLA in healthy donors. Across the whole study: Per a later analysis, the approximately 600 first-cohort and 120 validation repertoires shared one platform.

Sequencing used immunoSEQ multiplex PCR; TCRdb keeps in-frame clones, though not all of them. The profile covers some 340,000 clones, with around 90% appearing a single time and more than 0.9% taken by the ten largest. Sequencing was carried out using PBMCs. The TCR sequence derives from a woman younger than 45 in good health and CMV-seropositive.

Written as DNA, the CDR3 is TGTGCCAGCAGCCCCTTAGCGGAGTACCAAGAGACCCAGTACTTC. Translation gives CASSPLAEYQETQYF. V is TRBV11-2 and J is TRBJ2-5, with a possible D match to TRBD2 (6 bases). The V gene lost 5 bases and the J gene lost 0 bases, with 13 bases spanning the gap. The CDR3 consists of 15 residues. Germline values: CDR1 SGHAT, CDR2 FQNNGV. The full variable domain, completed using reference TRBV11-2 and TRBJ2-5, is EAGVAQSPRYKIIEKRQSVAFWCNPISGHATLYWYQQILGQGPKLLIQFQNNGVVDDSQLPKDRFSAERLKGVDSTLKIQPAKLEDSAVYLCASSPLAEYQETQYFGPGTRLLVL.